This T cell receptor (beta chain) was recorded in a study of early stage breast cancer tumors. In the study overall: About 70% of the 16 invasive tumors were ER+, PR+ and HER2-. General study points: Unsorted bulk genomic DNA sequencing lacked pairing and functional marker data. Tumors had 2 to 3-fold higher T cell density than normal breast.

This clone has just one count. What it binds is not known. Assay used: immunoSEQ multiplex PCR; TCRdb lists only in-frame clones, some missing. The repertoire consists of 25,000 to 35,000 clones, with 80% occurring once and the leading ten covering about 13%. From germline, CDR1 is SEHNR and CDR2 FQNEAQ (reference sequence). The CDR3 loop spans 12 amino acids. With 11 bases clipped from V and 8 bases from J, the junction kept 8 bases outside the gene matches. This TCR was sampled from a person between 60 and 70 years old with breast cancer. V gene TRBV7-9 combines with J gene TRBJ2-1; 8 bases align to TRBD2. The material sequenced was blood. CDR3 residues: CAVKAGADEQFF. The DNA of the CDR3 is TGTGCCGTGAAAGCGGGAGCGGATGAGCAGTTCTTC.